These 8 T cell receptor beta chains were all obtained from the same sample, sequenced in a study of T cell changes during pregnancy in multiple sclerosis. This table comes from immunoSEQ multiplex PCR, and its TCRdb copy is limited to in-frame clones, with some not included. The data contain roughly 38,000 clones, 90% of them seen just once; the ten biggest clones take up approximately 9.1%. Sequenced material: CD8+ T cells from peripheral blood mononuclear cells, taken in the first trimester of pregnancy. These receptors were obtained from a female donor with multiple sclerosis, enrolled in a pregnancy study.

The rearrangement joins TRBV10-3 to TRBJ2-2, with a weak D call TRBD1 (5 bases). Looked up from germline, CDR1 is ENHRY and CDR2 is SYGVKD. There are 15 residues in the CDR3. V lost 3 bases and J 2 bases, leaving 10 bases between the germline ends. The CDR3 is CAISDDRGNTGELFF. The CDR3 nucleotides read TGTGCCATCAGTGATGATAGGGGCAACACCGGGGAGCTGTTTTTT.

V usage is TRBV13 and J usage is TRBJ2-4; D call uncertain. The CDR3 length is 14 residues. Looked up from germline, CDR1 is PRHDT and CDR2 is FYEKMQ (reference sequence). Deletions cut 5 bases from V and 7 bases from J, with 15 bases between. CDR3: CASSPSVIPNIQYF. CDR3 sequence (DNA): TGTGCCAGCAGCCCTTCGGTTATTCCGAACATTCAGTACTTC.

The rearrangement joins TRBV6-1 to TRBJ2-1, with 10 bases lining up with TRBD2. J was trimmed by 2 bases and V by 4 bases; bases with no gene match: 5. The germline gives CDR1 MNHNS, CDR2 SASEGT. This CDR3 spans 16 amino acids. Here the CDR3 reads CASSGPLAGAYNEQFF. The CDR3 DNA follows: TGTGCCAGCAGTGGGCCGCTAGCGGGAGCCTACAATGAGCAGTTCTTC.

The chain has TRBV2 and TRBJ1-1; D gene uncertain. The CDR3 runs 14 residues. Trimming cost V 2 bases and J 0 bases, with 7 bases left between them. CDR1 and CDR2 (germline): SNHLY, FYNNEI. The CDR3 reads CASSEPRLNTEAFF. The CDR3 DNA follows: TGTGCCAGCAGTGAACCACGGTTGAACACTGAAGCTTTCTTT.

As DNA, the CDR3 is TGTGCCAGCAGCTGGGAAGTCGGGGGCAATCAGCCCCAGCATTTT. Protein: CASSWEVGGNQPQHF. This chain uses TRBV7-2 with TRBJ1-5; D not resolved. CDR3 length equals 15 residues. The germline V gene has CDR1 SGHTA and CDR2 FQGNSA. V gave up 4 bases and J gave up 2 bases, with 12 bases separating them.

The rearrangement links TRBV4-1 to TRBJ2-3, with TRBD1 as a possible D gene (5 bases). In germline, CDR1 is MGHRA, CDR2 YSYEKL. The V end was cut by 3 bases, the J end by 5 bases, with 15 bases between. This CDR3 spans 15 amino acids. CDR3 region: CASSQGASQGDTQYF. For the CDR3, the DNA is TGCGCCAGCAGCCAGGGTGCCTCTCAGGGAGATACGCAGTATTTT.

CDR3: CASSRRRAEAFF. CDR3 DNA: TGTGCCAGCAGCCGGCGACGGGCTGAAGCTTTCTTT. This sequence joins TRBV7-9 and TRBJ1-1, with unresolved D. The V gene's germline CDR1 is SEHNR and CDR2 FQNEAQ (reference sequence). The CDR3 is 12 amino acids. With 5 bases removed from V and 6 bases from J, the gap between germline ends came to 10 bases. The full variable domain, in which reference TRBV7-9 and TRBJ1-1 provide the parts outside the CDR3, is DTGVSQNPRHKITKRGQNVTFRCDPISEHNRLYWYRQTLGQGPEFLTYFQNEAQLEKSRLLSDRFSAERPKGSFSTLEIQRTEQGDSAMYLCASSRRRAEAFFGQGTRLTVV.

This chain joins TRBV4-3 and TRBJ2-2; possible D gene TRBD2, 6 bases. Germline CDR1 LGHNA, CDR2 YSLEER. This CDR3 contains 17 residues. Trimming stripped 0 bases from V and 6 bases from J, with 17 bases between. The CDR3 sequence: CASSQDGVFRGSGELFF. The DNA for the CDR3 is TGCGCCAGCAGCCAAGATGGGGTTTTCCGGGGGTCCGGGGAGCTGTTTTTT.